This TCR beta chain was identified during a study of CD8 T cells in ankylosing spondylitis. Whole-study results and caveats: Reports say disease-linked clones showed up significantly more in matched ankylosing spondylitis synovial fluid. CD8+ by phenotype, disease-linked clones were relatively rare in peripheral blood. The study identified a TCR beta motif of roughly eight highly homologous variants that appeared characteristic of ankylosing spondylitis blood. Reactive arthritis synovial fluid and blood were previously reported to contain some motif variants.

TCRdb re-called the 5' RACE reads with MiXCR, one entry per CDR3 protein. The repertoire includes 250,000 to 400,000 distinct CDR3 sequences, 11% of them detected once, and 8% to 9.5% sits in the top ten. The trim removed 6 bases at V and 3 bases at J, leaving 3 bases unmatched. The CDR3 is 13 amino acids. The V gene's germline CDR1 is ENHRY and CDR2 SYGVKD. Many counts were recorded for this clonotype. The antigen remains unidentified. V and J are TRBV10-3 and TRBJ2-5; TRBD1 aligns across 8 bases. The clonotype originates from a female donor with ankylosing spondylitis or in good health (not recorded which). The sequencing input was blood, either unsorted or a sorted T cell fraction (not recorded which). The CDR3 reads CAISLTGEETQYF. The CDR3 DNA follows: TGTGCCATCAGCCTGACAGGGGAAGAGACCCAGTACTTC.